This T cell receptor beta chain was retrieved from a study of shared clonotypes between healthy human individuals. Germline assignment: CDR1 SSHAT and CDR2 FNYEAQ (reference sequence). This CDR3 region has 14 residues. In its sample, this clone was seen once. Germline and junction disagree at one end, which may indicate a read error. TCRdb's copy holds only in-frame clones and misses some; the assay was immunoSEQ multiplex PCR. Among over 850,000 clones listed, approximately 80% were seen once. Sequenced input: memory CD4+ T cells from PBMCs. Subset reported: CD45RA-negative fraction. The rearrangement links TRBV7-7 to TRBJ2-2; TRBD1 matches at 7 bases. This TCR was sampled from a man younger than 35 in good health. Some clones in this sample may be carry-over from other donors' samples. As DNA, the CDR3 is TGTGCTAGCAGCTGGGACAGGAACACCGGGGAGCTGTTTTTT. Protein: CASSWDRNTGELFF.